The 10 T cell receptor beta chains in this list originate from one sample, sequenced in a study of monozygotic twins with inflammatory bowel disease. TCRdb reprocessed the 5' RACE reads, keeping one entry per CDR3 protein, no DNA. The sample totals 210,000 or so distinct CDR3 sequences. The sample was blood. Every receptor here comes from a human donor with ulcerative colitis or Crohn's disease, or a healthy co-twin of an affected twin (not recorded which).

The rearrangement uses TRBV20-1 and TRBJ2-2; TCRdb proposes TRBD2, but this gene call is untestable without DNA. This CDR3 spans 17 amino acids. CDR1 and CDR2 (germline): DFQATT, SNEGSKA (reference sequence). CDR3 sequence: CSARDFKEGGGFGELFF.

The chain joins TRBV6-2 or TRBV6-3 to TRBJ1-2; the D gene TCRdb calls, TRBD1, cannot be checked with no DNA. The CDR3 has 15 amino acids. Germline values: CDR1 MNHEY, CDR2 SVGEGT. The CDR3 loop is CASSRHIGQQIGYTF.

This sequence joins TRBV19 and TRBJ1-1. The CDR3 is 14 amino acids. Germline V gives CDR1 LNHDA, CDR2 SQIVND (reference sequence). CDR3 sequence: CASSILGKDTEAFF.

The V and J genes are TRBV11-2 and TRBJ2-1. The CDR3 is 14 amino acids. The germline V gene encodes CDR1 SGHAT and CDR2 FQNNGV. The CDR3 sequence is CASSPDSSYNEQFF.

V is TRBV28 and J is TRBJ2-7; TCRdb proposes TRBD2, but this gene call is untestable without DNA. From germline, CDR1 is MDHEN and CDR2 SYDVKM. The CDR3 has 17 amino acids. The CDR3 region is CASSQPGLAGPRREQYF.

The J gene is TRBJ1-1, the V gene TRBV29-1. The germline V gene encodes CDR1 SQVTM and CDR2 ANQGSEA. There are 15 residues in the CDR3. The CDR3 is CSGGRQGSLNTEAFF. Using reference TRBV29-1 and TRBJ1-1 for the parts outside the CDR3, the full variable domain is SAVISQKPSRDICQRGTSLTIQCQVDSQVTMMFWYRQQPGQSLTLIATANQGSEATYESGFVIDKFPISRPNLTFSTLTVSNMSPEDSSIYLCSGGRQGSLNTEAFFGQGTRLTVV.

This chain connects TRBV18 to TRBJ2-1; TCRdb outputs TRBD2, but without DNA this stays unchecked. CDR3 length equals 12 residues. Germline V gives CDR1 KGHSH, CDR2 LQKENI. The CDR3 sequence: CASSRLRDEQFF.

The chain couples TRBV2 to TRBJ2-4. Germline assignment: CDR1 SNHLY and CDR2 FYNNEI. This CDR3 is 14 amino acids long. This CDR3 reads CASSDDKAKNIQYF.

The V gene is TRBV18, the J gene TRBJ1-6. The germline gives CDR1 KGHSH, CDR2 LQKENI. The CDR3 covers 13 residues. CDR3 sequence: CASSPLSGAPLHF.

This chain joins TRBV4-3 and TRBJ2-2; TCRdb reports TRBD1, a call that lacks DNA to check it against. The CDR3 sequence is 16 residues long. The germline V gene has CDR1 LGHNA and CDR2 YSLEER. The CDR3 sequence is CASSQALGAGAGELFF.